A single sample is the source of the 23 T cell receptor beta chains below, sequenced in a study of CD8 T cells in ankylosing spondylitis. TCRdb re-analysed the 5' RACE reads in MiXCR, keeping a single row per CDR3 protein. The data contain 150,000 or so distinct CDR3 sequences, under 14% of them seen just once; the ten biggest clones take up about 27%. The specimen sequenced was blood, either unsorted or a sorted T cell fraction (not recorded which). These receptor sequences come from a male donor with ankylosing spondylitis or in good health (not recorded which).

This clonotype was counted ten times or more. The chain has TRBV28 and TRBJ2-1; a possible D gene is TRBD2 (5 bases). The germline V gene has CDR1 MDHEN and CDR2 SYDVKM. This CDR3 has 12 amino acids. V shed 3 bases and J shed 10 bases, with 10 bases lying between them. CDR3 DNA sequence: TGTGCCAGCAGTTTTCTTCAGCGGGAGCAGTTCTTC. This translates into CASSFLQREQFF. The variable domain in full, with the rest retrieved from reference TRBV28 and TRBJ2-1, is DVKVTQSSRYLVKRTGEKVFLECVQDMDHENMFWYRQDPGLGLRLIYFSYDVKMKEKGDIPEGYSVSREKKERFSLILESASTNQTSMYLCASSFLQREQFFGPGTRLTVL.

This clonotype was observed a handful of times. This sequence joins TRBV5-4 and TRBJ1-3; the D is unclear. The CDR3 consists of 13 residues. Germline V gives CDR1 SGHNT, CDR2 YYREEE (reference sequence). V shed 0 bases and J shed 3 bases, with 4 bases lying between them. CDR3 loop: CASSLEGGNTIYF. DNA of the CDR3: TGTGCCAGCAGCTTGGAGGGTGGAAACACCATATATTTT. Complete variable domain (other parts from reference TRBV5-4 and TRBJ1-3): ETGVTQSPTHLIKTRGQQVTLRCSSQSGHNTVSWYQQALGQGPQFIFQYYREEENGRGNFPPRFSGLQFPNYSSELNVNALELDDSALYLCASSLEGGNTIYFGEGSWLTVV.

In its sample, this clonotype was seen a few times. This rearrangement joins TRBV20-1 to TRBJ2-7, with D tentatively TRBD1 or TRBD2 (5 bases each). This CDR3 is 14 amino acids long. Trimming cost V 0 bases and J 2 bases, with 11 bases left between them. CDR1 and CDR2 from the germline V gene are DFQATT and SNEGSKA (reference sequence). CDR3 sequence (DNA): TGCAGTGCTAGAGATCCCCAGGGAGCCTACGAGCAGTACTTC. Its translation is CSARDPQGAYEQYF.

V usage is TRBV27 and J usage is TRBJ2-7, with D perhaps assigned TRBD1 or TRBD2 (5 bases each). This CDR3 has 15 amino acids. The V gene lost 0 bases and the J gene lost 2 bases, with 11 bases spanning the gap. From germline, CDR1 is MNHEY and CDR2 SMNVEV (reference sequence). The CDR3 spells CASSLSWDGTYEQYF. The CDR3 bases are TGTGCCAGCAGTTTATCGTGGGACGGCACCTACGAGCAGTACTTC.

The sample holds many counts of this clonotype. This chain joins TRBV25-1 and TRBJ1-2; D ambiguous. The germline V and J ends were trimmed by 5 bases and 8 bases, with 18 bases remaining between them. Germline V gene data show CDR1 as MGHDK and CDR2 as SYGVNS. The CDR3 covers 14 residues. This CDR3 is CASSPSTVSGGYTF. CDR3 DNA sequence: TGTGCCAGCAGTCCTTCGACCGTCTCGGGCGGCTACACCTTC.

In its sample, this clonotype was seen many times. This rearrangement joins TRBV15 to TRBJ2-5, with 8 bases identical to TRBD1. The CDR3 consists of 15 residues. J gave up 5 bases and V 0 bases, and 5 bases lay outside the gene matches. CDR1 is LNHNV and CDR2 is YYDKDF in the germline V gene (reference sequence). Here the CDR3 DNA reads TGTGCCACCAGCAGAGAACGGACAGGGCGTGAGACCCAGTACTTC. Encoded protein: CATSRERTGRETQYF.

This clonotype was seen many times. This chain uses TRBV7-8 with TRBJ2-3; tentatively, D is TRBD1 (5 bases). This CDR3 is built from 15 residues. V lost 1 base, J lost 3 bases, and 11 bases lay in between. Germline lookup yields CDR1 SGHVS and CDR2 FQNEAQ. The CDR3, as DNA: TGTGCCAGCAGCTTAGAAGGGGTTGGTACAGATACGCAGTATTTT. It translates to CASSLEGVGTDTQYF.

This clonotype has just one count. The V gene is TRBV7-2, the J gene TRBJ1-3; D unclear. In germline, CDR1 is SGHTA, CDR2 FQGNSA. There are 15 residues in the CDR3. V shed 0 bases and J shed 4 bases, with 10 bases lying between them. CDR3 bases: TGTGCCAGCAGCTTAGCGGCGAGAGAGGGAAACACCATATATTTT. Translating gives CASSLAAREGNTIYF.

This clonotype was counted many times. This rearrangement joins TRBV15 to TRBJ2-7; no clear D. The CDR3 spans 13 residues. Germline V gene data show CDR1 as LNHNV and CDR2 as YYDKDF (reference sequence). Trimming shortened V by 3 bases and J by 2 bases, and 8 bases separated the two germline ends. The CDR3 spells CATSRDVTYEQYF. Written as DNA, the CDR3 is TGTGCCACCAGCAGGGACGTTACCTACGAGCAGTACTTC.

This clonotype was seen at least ten times. This chain uses TRBV10-3 with TRBJ2-1, with 7 nucleotides matching TRBD2. CDR1 ENHRY and CDR2 SYGVKD come from the germline V gene. The CDR3 has 15 residues. Trimming at V came to 4 bases and at J to 4 bases, leaving 7 bases not matched to a gene. The CDR3 protein is CAISVDASGYNEQFF. DNA of the CDR3: TGTGCCATCAGTGTTGACGCTAGCGGATACAATGAGCAGTTCTTC.

The CDR3 loop reads CASRSSAGRENTEAFF. CDR3 sequence (DNA): TGTGCCAGCAGGTCATCCGCGGGGCGCGAGAACACTGAAGCTTTCTTT. V is TRBV12-3 or TRBV12-4 and J is TRBJ1-1; possibly TRBD1 for D (5 bases). The CDR3 covers 16 residues. V lost 6 bases and J lost 1, with 18 bases in between.

This clonotype has at least ten counts. J is TRBJ2-4 and V is TRBV27, with D perhaps matching TRBD1 (5 bases). The germline V and J ends were trimmed by 2 bases and 2 bases, with 13 bases remaining between them. Looked up from germline, CDR1 is MNHEY and CDR2 is SMNVEV (reference sequence). CDR3 size: 16 residues. The CDR3 nucleotides are TGTGCCAGCAGTTTAAGGACATACGATTCCAAAAACATTCAGTACTTC. It codes for CASSLRTYDSKNIQYF.

Many counts were recorded for this clonotype. J is TRBJ1-1 and V is TRBV11-2; tentatively, D is TRBD1 (5 bases). Deletions cut 5 bases from V and 1 base from J, with 11 bases between. Germline CDR1 is SGHAT and CDR2 is FQNNGV. The CDR3 is 14 amino acids. CDR3 sequence reads: CASSAGTWNTEAFF. CDR3 DNA: TGTGCCAGCAGCGCCGGGACCTGGAACACTGAAGCTTTCTTT.

This chain connects TRBV11-3 to TRBJ2-1; 12 positions agree with TRBD2. Unmatched junction bases numbered 7, after V lost 5 bases and J lost 8 bases. The CDR3 length is 15 residues. CDR1 is SGHNT, CDR2 YENEEA, per germline. As DNA, the CDR3 is TGTGCCAGCAGCGGATCTAGCGGGAGGGACCATGAGCAGTTCTTC. It is translated as CASSGSSGRDHEQFF.

In this sample, this clonotype turned up a few times. The chain joins TRBV24-1 to TRBJ2-2; weak D call: TRBD2 (6 bases). The CDR3 covers 15 residues. The germline CDR1 and CDR2 sequences are KGHDR and SFDVKD. Trimming cost V 4 bases and J 7 bases, with 15 bases left between them. CDR3 sequence (DNA): TGTGCCACCAGTGACCCGGGACTGGGGAGCGGGGAGCTGTTTTTT. The encoded protein is CATSDPGLGSGELFF.

This clonotype was counted only a few times. CDR3 region: CASSLDRGRGLNTQYF. Written as DNA, the CDR3 is TGTGCCAGCAGCTTAGACCGGGGCAGGGGGCTGAATACGCAGTATTTT. This sequence joins TRBV7-9 and TRBJ2-3; TRBD1 aligns across 8 bases. CDR3 size: 16 residues. Per the germline V gene, CDR1 is SEHNR and CDR2 is FQNEAQ (reference sequence). The junction had 10 bases not matched to a gene; V was cut back by 1 base and J by 7 bases.

This clonotype has just a few counts. The chain carries TRBV3-1 and TRBJ2-2; 10 positions agree with TRBD2. Germline CDR1 LGHDT, CDR2 YNNKEL (reference sequence). CDR3 length: 18 residues. The V segment lost 3 bases and the J segment 4 bases; nucleotides outside the gene matches: 11. For the CDR3, the DNA is TGTGCCAGCAGCCACCGGATGGGACTAGCGCATCTCACCGGGGAGCTGTTTTTT. Translation: CASSHRMGLAHLTGELFF.

This clonotype was recorded many times. The rearrangement joins TRBV12-3 or TRBV12-4 to TRBJ2-7; 10 nucleotides align to TRBD1. The CDR3 is made up of 14 amino acids. Trimming took 4 bases from V and 2 from J; bases not matched to a gene: 2. DNA of the CDR3: TGTGCCAGCAGTTCGGGACAGGGGCCCTACGAGCAGTACTTC. Translation gives CASSSGQGPYEQYF.

The sample holds many counts of this clonotype. This chain connects TRBV6-5 to TRBJ1-2; tentatively, D is TRBD1 (5 bases). V gave up 0 bases and J gave up 4 bases, with 12 bases separating them. CDR3 length equals 15 residues. Germline-derived CDR1 and CDR2 are MNHEY and SVGAGI. CDR3 DNA: TGTGCCAGCAGTTACTCGGGCAGGGCAGGCTATGGCTACACCTTC. Its translation is CASSYSGRAGYGYTF.

This clonotype was seen many times. The chain employs TRBV29-1 and TRBJ2-1, with 11 bases aligning to TRBD1. V lost 1 base to trimming and J lost 3 bases; unmatched junction nucleotides: 8. From germline, CDR1 is SQVTM and CDR2 ANQGSEA. This CDR3 contains 17 residues. CDR3 nucleotides: TGCAGCGTTGAAGGTGGACAGGGGGCCTTACTCTACAATGAGCAGTTCTTC. Translated, it gives CSVEGGQGALLYNEQFF.

This clonotype has a handful of counts. The chain joins TRBV7-2 to TRBJ1-3; 7 nucleotides line up with TRBD1. From germline, CDR1 is SGHTA and CDR2 FQGNSA. The CDR3 contains 15 residues. V lost 1 base to trimming and J lost 4 bases; unmatched junction nucleotides: 4. The CDR3 spells CASSLEGAKGNTIYF. In DNA, the CDR3 is TGTGCCAGCAGCTTAGAGGGGGCAAAAGGAAACACCATATATTTT.

The chain couples TRBV7-2 to TRBJ2-7, with D hard to call. This CDR3 is 13 amino acids long. Germline CDR1 reads SGHTA; CDR2 reads FQGNSA. V was cut by 3 bases and J by 4 bases, with 10 bases left in between. The CDR3 DNA sequence: TGTGCCAGCAGCTTCAAGTGGGATTACGAGCAGTACTTC. As protein: CASSFKWDYEQYF.

This clonotype has a count of ten or more. The gene calls are TRBV15 and TRBJ2-2; D is undetermined. Trimming pared 1 base from V and 0 bases from J, leaving 9 bases between. Germline loops: CDR1 LNHNV, CDR2 YYDKDF (reference sequence). The length of the CDR3 is 16 residues. DNA for the CDR3: TGTGCCACCAGCAGAGTGCGGAGCCCGAACACCGGGGAGCTGTTTTTT. The encoded protein is CATSRVRSPNTGELFF. Full variable domain (remainder filled in from reference TRBV15 and TRBJ2-2): DAMVIQNPRYQVTQFGKPVTLSCSQTLNHNVMYWYQQKSSQAPKLLFHYYDKDFNNEADTPDNFQSRRPNTSFCFLDIRSPGLGDTAMYLCATSRVRSPNTGELFFGEGSRLTVL.